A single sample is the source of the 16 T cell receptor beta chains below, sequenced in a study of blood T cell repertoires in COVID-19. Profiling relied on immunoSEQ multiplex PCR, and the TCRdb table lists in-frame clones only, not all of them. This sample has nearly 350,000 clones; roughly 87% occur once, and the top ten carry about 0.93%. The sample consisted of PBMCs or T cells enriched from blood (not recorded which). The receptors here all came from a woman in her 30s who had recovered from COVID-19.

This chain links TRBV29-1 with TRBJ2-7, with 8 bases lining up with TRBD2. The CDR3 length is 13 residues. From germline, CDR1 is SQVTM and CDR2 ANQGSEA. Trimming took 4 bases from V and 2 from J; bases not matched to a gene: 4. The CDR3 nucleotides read TGCAGCGTTGGCGGGGGGCCCGCCTACGAGCAGTACTTC. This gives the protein CSVGGGPAYEQYF.

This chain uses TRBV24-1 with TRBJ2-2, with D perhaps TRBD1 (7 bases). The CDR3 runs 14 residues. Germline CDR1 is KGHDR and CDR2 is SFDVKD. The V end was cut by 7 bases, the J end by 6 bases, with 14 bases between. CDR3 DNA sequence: TGTGCCACCAGGAGATCAGGGGGGCCCGGGGAGCTGTTTTTT. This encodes CATRRSGGPGELFF.

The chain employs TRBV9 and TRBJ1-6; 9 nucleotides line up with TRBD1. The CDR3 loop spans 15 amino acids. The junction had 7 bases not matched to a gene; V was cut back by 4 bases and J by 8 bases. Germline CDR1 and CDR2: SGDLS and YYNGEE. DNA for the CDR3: TGTGCCAGCAGCCCTACAGGGGGCTCGTATTCACCCCTCCACTTT. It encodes CASSPTGGSYSPLHF.

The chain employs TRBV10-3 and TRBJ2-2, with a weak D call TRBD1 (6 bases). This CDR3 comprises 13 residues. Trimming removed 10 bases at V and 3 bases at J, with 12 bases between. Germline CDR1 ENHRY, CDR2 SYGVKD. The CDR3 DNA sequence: TGTGCCACCGGATACAGGGACACCGGGGAGCTGTTTTTT. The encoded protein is CATGYRDTGELFF.

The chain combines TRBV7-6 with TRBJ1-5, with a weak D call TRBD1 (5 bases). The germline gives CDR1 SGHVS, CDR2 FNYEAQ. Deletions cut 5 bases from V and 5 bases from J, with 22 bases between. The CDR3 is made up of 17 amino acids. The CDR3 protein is CASSPSRGPGDHQPQHF. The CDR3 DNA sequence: TGTGCCAGCAGCCCCTCGCGGGGCCCCGGAGATCATCAGCCCCAGCATTTT.

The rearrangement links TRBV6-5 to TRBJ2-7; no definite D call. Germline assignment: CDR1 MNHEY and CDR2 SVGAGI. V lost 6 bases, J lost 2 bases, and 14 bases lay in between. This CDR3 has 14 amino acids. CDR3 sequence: CASSQTPFPYEQYF. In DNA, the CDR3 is TGTGCCAGCAGCCAGACACCGTTCCCCTACGAGCAGTACTTC.

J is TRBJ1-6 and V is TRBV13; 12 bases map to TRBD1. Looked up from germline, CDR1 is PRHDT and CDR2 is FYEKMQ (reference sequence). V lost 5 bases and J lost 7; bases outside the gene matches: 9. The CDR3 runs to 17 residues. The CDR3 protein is CASSTGTGGKRNSPLHF. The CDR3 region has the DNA TGTGCCAGCAGCACCGGGACAGGGGGCAAAAGGAATTCACCCCTCCACTTT.

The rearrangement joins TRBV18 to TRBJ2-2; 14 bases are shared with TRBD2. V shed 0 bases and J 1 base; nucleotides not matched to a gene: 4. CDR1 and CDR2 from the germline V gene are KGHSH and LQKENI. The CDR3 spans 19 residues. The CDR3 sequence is CASSPPGLAGAMNTGELFF. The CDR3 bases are TGTGCCAGCTCACCACCGGGACTAGCGGGGGCCATGAACACCGGGGAGCTGTTTTTT.

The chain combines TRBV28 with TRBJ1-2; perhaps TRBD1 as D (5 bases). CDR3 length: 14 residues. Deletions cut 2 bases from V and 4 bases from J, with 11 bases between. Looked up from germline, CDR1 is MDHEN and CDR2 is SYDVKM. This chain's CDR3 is CASSLLQAVYGYTF. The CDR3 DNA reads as TGTGCCAGCAGTTTACTACAGGCGGTCTATGGCTACACCTTC.

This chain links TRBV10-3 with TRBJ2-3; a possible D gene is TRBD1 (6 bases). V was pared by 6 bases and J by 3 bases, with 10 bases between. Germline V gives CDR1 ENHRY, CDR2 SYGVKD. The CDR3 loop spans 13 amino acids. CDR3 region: CAIRQDRTDTQYF. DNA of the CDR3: TGTGCCATCAGGCAGGACAGAACAGATACGCAGTATTTT.

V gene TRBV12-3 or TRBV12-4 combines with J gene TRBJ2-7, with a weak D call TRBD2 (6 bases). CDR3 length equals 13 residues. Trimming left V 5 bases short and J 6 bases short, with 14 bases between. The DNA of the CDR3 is TGTGCCAGCAGTCCGGGACTGCTCGGCGAGCAGTACTTC. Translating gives CASSPGLLGEQYF.

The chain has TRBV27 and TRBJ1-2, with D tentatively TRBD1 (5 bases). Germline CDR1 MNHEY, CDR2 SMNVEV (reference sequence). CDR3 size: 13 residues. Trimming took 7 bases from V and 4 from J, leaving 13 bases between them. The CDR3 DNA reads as TGTGCCAGCACCGCCAGGGAGGGCTATGGCTACACCTTC. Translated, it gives CASTAREGYGYTF.

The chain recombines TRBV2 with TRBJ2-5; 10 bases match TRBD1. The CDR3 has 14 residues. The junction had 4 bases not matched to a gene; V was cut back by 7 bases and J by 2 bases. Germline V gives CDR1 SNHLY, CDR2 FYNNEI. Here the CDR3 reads CASTRDRGQETQYF. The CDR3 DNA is TGTGCCAGCACCCGGGACAGGGGTCAAGAGACCCAGTACTTC.

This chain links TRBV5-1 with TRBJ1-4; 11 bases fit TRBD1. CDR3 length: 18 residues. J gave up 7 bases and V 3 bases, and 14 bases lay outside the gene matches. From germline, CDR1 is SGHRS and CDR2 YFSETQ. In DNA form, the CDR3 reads TGCGCCAGCAGCTCCCGGACAGGGGGCCTGGGAGGGGGTGAAAAACTGTTTTTT. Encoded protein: CASSSRTGGLGGGEKLFF.

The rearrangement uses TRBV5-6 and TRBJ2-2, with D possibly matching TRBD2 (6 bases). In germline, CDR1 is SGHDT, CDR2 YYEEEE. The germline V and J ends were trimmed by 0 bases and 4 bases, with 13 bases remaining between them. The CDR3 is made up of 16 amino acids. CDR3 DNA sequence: TGTGCCAGCAGCTTGGCCGGCGCGGGGCGCACCGGGGAGCTGTTTTTT. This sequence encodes CASSLAGAGRTGELFF.

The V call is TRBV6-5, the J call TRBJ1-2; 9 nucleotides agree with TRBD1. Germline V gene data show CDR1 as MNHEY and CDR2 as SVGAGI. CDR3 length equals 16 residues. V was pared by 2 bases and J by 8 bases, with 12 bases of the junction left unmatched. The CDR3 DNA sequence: TGTGCCAGCAGTTACGGGGGCTTAGGGACAGGGCAAGGCTACACCTTC. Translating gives CASSYGGLGTGQGYTF.